This T cell receptor beta chain stems from a study of early T cells in non-severe SARS-CoV-2 infection. About the study: With bulk RNA from unsorted whole blood as input, sequencing yielded unpaired chains. Notes on the study in general: Sequences matched to VDJdb favored anti-spike CD8 responses, while private and CD4 specificities were missed.

Note on this clonotype: Its specificity is unknown.

The V and J ends lost 5 bases and 6 bases, in that order; junction bases with no gene match: 8. Germline CDR1 reads SEHNR; CDR2 reads FQNEAQ (reference sequence). CDR3 length: 15 amino acids. As part of library construction, unique molecular identifiers were attached to individual cDNA molecules. TCRdb fed the 5' RACE reads into MiXCR, producing one record per CDR3 protein. The sample contains tens of thousands of distinct CDR3 sequences, under 6.5% of which appear only once. The source of this sequence is an adult who was a healthcare worker with PCR-confirmed SARS-CoV-2 infection or an uninfected control (not recorded which). The J gene is TRBJ2-3, the V gene TRBV7-9; 10 nucleotides match TRBD1. Source material: whole blood. CDR3 in DNA: TGTGCCAGCAGCCCGGGGACAGGGGAGACGGATACGCAGTATTTT. Protein product: CASSPGTGETDTQYF.